This passage covers 11 T cell receptor beta chains from one sample sequenced in a study of blood T cell repertoires in COVID-19. Measured with immunoSEQ multiplex PCR; TCRdb has only the in-frame clones, and not every one. The sample carries about 270,000 clones, approximately 92% recorded once. The specimen was PBMCs or T cells enriched from blood (not recorded which). The receptors derive from a young woman who had recovered from COVID-19.

This sequence joins TRBV6-1 and TRBJ1-6; no clear D. Trimming took 3 bases from V and 6 from J, leaving 12 bases between them. The CDR3 length is 15 residues. Per the germline V gene, CDR1 is MNHNS and CDR2 is SASEGT. Written as DNA, the CDR3 is TGTGCCAGCAGTGATGCGGGCACCGCTAATTCACCCCTCCACTTT. Its protein product is CASSDAGTANSPLHF.

The chain links TRBV28 to TRBJ1-2; the D is unclear. Germline V gives CDR1 MDHEN, CDR2 SYDVKM. Trimming cost V 4 bases and J 8 bases, with 8 bases left between them. The length of the CDR3 is 11 residues. CDR3 residues: CASSSTRGYTF. The CDR3, as DNA: TGTGCCAGCAGTTCTACGCGGGGCTACACCTTC.

V and J are TRBV24-1 and TRBJ2-3, with a possible D match to TRBD2 (7 bases). V shed 1 base and J shed 5 bases, with 21 bases lying between them. This CDR3 region has 18 residues. Per the germline V gene, CDR1 is KGHDR and CDR2 is SFDVKD. This CDR3 reads CATSDFRGVGGRQDTQYF. Here the CDR3 DNA reads TGTGCCACCAGTGATTTTAGGGGGGTCGGGGGGCGGCAAGATACGCAGTATTTT.

The gene calls are TRBV19 and TRBJ2-3; 10 nucleotides match TRBD2. J lost 0 bases, V lost 1 base, and 7 bases had no gene match. The CDR3 totals 18 residues. Germline V gives CDR1 LNHDA, CDR2 SQIVND (reference sequence). CDR3 DNA sequence: TGTGCCAGTAGTATAGTTTCTAGCGGGGGAGCTAGCACAGATACGCAGTATTTT. This translates into CASSIVSSGGASTDTQYF. Using reference TRBV19 and TRBJ2-3 for the parts outside the CDR3, the full variable domain is DGGITQSPKYLFRKEGQNVTLSCEQNLNHDAMYWYRQDPGQGLRLIYYSQIVNDFQKGDIAEGYSVSREKKESFPLTVTSAQKNPTAFYLCASSIVSSGGASTDTQYFGPGTRLTVL.

The CDR3 here is CASSHRDRDGYTF. In DNA form, the CDR3 reads TGTGCCAGCAGCCACAGGGACAGGGACGGCTACACCTTC. This rearrangement joins TRBV6-5 to TRBJ1-2, with 9 bases identical to TRBD1. J lost 8 bases, V lost 6 bases, and 7 bases had no gene match. The CDR3 has 13 amino acids. The germline V gene encodes CDR1 MNHEY and CDR2 SVGAGI.

The rearrangement joins TRBV27 to TRBJ1-6; D possibly corresponds to TRBD1 (5 bases). The CDR3 consists of 16 residues. Trimming cost V 10 bases and J 0 bases, with 16 bases left between them. Looked up from germline, CDR1 is MNHEY and CDR2 is SMNVEV (reference sequence). The DNA for the CDR3 is TGTGCCACCAGACCCGGGGGGAGCTCCTATAATTCACCCCTCCACTTT. Translated: CATRPGGSSYNSPLHF.

The rearrangement uses TRBV5-5 and TRBJ2-1; 10 nucleotides match TRBD2. Trimming took 1 base from V and 8 from J; bases not matched to a gene: 0. Germline V gene sequence: CDR1 SGHKS, CDR2 YYEKEE (reference sequence). The CDR3 extends over 13 amino acids. The CDR3 DNA sequence: TGTGCCAGCAGCTTGACTAGCGGGGATGAGCAGTTCTTC. Protein: CASSLTSGDEQFF. Based on the CDR3 plus reference TRBV5-5 and TRBJ2-1, the full variable domain is DAGVTQSPTHLIKTRGQQVTLRCSPISGHKSVSWYQQVLGQGPQFIFQYYEKEERGRGNFPDRFSARQFPNYSSELNVNALLLGDSALYLCASSLTSGDEQFFGPGTRLTVL.

This clone has just one count. The V and J genes are TRBV7-9 and TRBJ2-7, with no clear D. Germline V gene data show CDR1 as SEHNR and CDR2 as FQNEAQ (reference sequence). The CDR3 is 12 amino acids. The ends were cut back, 4 bases at V and 4 bases at J, with 8 bases in the middle. Here the CDR3 DNA reads TGTGCCAGCAGCTCGGTATATTACGAGCAGTACTTC. This encodes CASSSVYYEQYF.

V gene TRBV13 combines with J gene TRBJ1-1, with a weak D call TRBD1 (6 bases). CDR1 PRHDT and CDR2 FYEKMQ come from the germline V gene (reference sequence). V shed 2 bases and J shed 3 bases, with 13 bases lying between them. The CDR3 is made up of 15 amino acids. The CDR3 loop reads CASSLRGGRDTEAFF. The CDR3 DNA sequence: TGTGCCAGCAGCTTAAGGGGGGGCAGAGACACTGAAGCTTTCTTT.

CDR3 sequence reads: CASSPNTGVGSPLHF. In DNA form, the CDR3 reads TGTGCCAGCAGCCCGAACACAGGGGTTGGCTCACCCCTCCACTTT. J is TRBJ1-6 and V is TRBV7-9; 7 positions match TRBD1. The CDR3 runs 15 residues. V trimming: 5 bases; J trimming: 10 bases; junction bases outside the gene matches: 11. Germline V gene sequence: CDR1 SEHNR, CDR2 FQNEAQ (reference sequence). The entire variable domain, with the rest obtained from reference TRBV7-9 and TRBJ1-6, is as follows: DTGVSQNPRHKITKRGQNVTFRCDPISEHNRLYWYRQTLGQGPEFLTYFQNEAQLEKSRLLSDRFSAERPKGSFSTLEIQRTEQGDSAMYLCASSPNTGVGSPLHFGNGTRLTVT.

The chain couples TRBV11-2 to TRBJ2-1, with TRBD1 as a possible D gene (5 bases). Germline V gene sequence: CDR1 SGHAT, CDR2 FQNNGV. Trimming took 1 base from V and 6 from J, leaving 7 bases between them. The CDR3 length is 13 residues. In DNA, the CDR3 is TGTGCCAGCAGCTTAGTAGGGGTCAATGAGCAGTTCTTC. Its protein is CASSLVGVNEQFF.